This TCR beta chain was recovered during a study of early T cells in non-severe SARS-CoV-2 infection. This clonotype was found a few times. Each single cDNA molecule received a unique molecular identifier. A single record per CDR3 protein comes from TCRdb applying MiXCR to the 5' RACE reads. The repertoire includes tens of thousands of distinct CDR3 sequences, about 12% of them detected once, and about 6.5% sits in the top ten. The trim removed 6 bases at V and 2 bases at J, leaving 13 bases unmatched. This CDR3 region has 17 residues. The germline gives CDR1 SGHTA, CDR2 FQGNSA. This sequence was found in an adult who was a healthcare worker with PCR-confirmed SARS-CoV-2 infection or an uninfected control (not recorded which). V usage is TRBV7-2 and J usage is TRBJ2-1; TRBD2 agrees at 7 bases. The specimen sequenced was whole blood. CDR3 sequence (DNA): TGTGCCAGCAGTTCCCATCGGGCGGGAGAACCCTACAATGAGCAGTTCTTC. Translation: CASSSHRAGEPYNEQFF.